The 5 T cell receptor beta chains reported below all come from one sample, sequenced in a study of T cells after yellow fever vaccination. From the 5' RACE reads, TCRdb called clonotypes with MiXCR, one entry per CDR3 protein. The sample carries 150,000 to 200,000 distinct CDR3 sequences, roughly 6.2% recorded once. The sequencing used CD4+ T cells sorted from PBMCs, collected on the day of the first yellow fever vaccination. The receptors shown here come from a man younger than 35 who received the YFV17D yellow fever vaccine.

The chain employs TRBV12-3 or TRBV12-4 and TRBJ1-2, with D tentatively TRBD1 (5 bases). Trimming pared 2 bases from V and 6 bases from J, leaving 10 bases between. This CDR3 has 13 residues. The CDR3 DNA is TGTGCCAGCAGTTTACGACAGTGGAATGGCTACACCTTC. Translating it yields CASSLRQWNGYTF.

A few counts support this clonotype. The rearrangement joins TRBV5-1 to TRBJ1-6; tentative D call: TRBD1 (5 bases). The CDR3 is 16 residues long. V was pared by 0 bases and J by 10 bases, with 17 bases between. Germline V lookup: CDR1 SGHRS, CDR2 YFSETQ. The CDR3 spells CASSLDGTAVQSPLHF. The CDR3 coding sequence is TGCGCCAGCAGCTTGGATGGGACGGCAGTGCAATCACCCCTCCACTTT.

This clonotype was seen ten or more times. The V gene is TRBV3-1, the J gene TRBJ1-5; no reliable D call. Germline V gene data show CDR1 as LGHDT and CDR2 as YNNKEL (reference sequence). The V end lost 4 bases, the J end lost 0 bases, and 10 bases lay between the germline ends. This CDR3 contains 15 residues. The CDR3 DNA sequence: TGTGCCAGCAGCCGCGGTGGGTATAGCAATCAGCCCCAGCATTTT. It is translated as CASSRGGYSNQPQHF.

This rearrangement joins TRBV25-1 to TRBJ1-1; the D is unclear. The CDR3 has 12 amino acids. V was cut by 5 bases and J by 7 bases, with 11 bases left in between. Germline CDR1 MGHDK, CDR2 SYGVNS. The CDR3 here is CASSSGPIEAFF. The CDR3 nucleotides read TGTGCCAGCAGTAGTGGGCCCATTGAAGCTTTCTTT.

This clonotype was detected many times. One junction end disagrees with the germline gene, perhaps due to a read error. This CDR3 reads CASSLVGQQTQYF. CDR3 bases: TGTGCCAGCAGCTTGGTCGGCCAACAGACCCAGTACTTC. The J gene is TRBJ2-5, the V gene TRBV5-6; no firm D call. The CDR3 is 13 amino acids. CDR1 and CDR2 (germline): SGHDT, YYEEEE.